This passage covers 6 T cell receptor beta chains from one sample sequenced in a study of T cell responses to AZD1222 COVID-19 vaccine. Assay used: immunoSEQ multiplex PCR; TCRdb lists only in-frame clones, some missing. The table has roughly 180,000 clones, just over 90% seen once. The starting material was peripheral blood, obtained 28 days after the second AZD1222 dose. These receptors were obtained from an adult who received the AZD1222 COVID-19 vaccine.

The CDR3 sequence: CASSPQRGSYGYTF. The CDR3 DNA reads as TGTGCCAGCTCACCCCAACGCGGGAGCTATGGCTACACCTTC. The chain employs TRBV18 and TRBJ1-2; D not resolved. The V and J ends lost 3 bases and 4 bases respectively, with 12 bases between them. This CDR3 is built from 14 residues. The germline V gene encodes CDR1 KGHSH and CDR2 LQKENI.

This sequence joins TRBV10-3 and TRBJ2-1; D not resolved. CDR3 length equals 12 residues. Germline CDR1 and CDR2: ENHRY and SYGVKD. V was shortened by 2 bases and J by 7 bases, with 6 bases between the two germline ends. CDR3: CAISESRNEQFF. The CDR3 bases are TGTGCCATCAGTGAGAGTAGGAATGAGCAGTTCTTC.

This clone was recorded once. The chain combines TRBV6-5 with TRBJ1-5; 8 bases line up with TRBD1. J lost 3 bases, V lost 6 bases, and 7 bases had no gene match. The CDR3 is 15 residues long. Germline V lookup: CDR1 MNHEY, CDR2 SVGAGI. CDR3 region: CASSFGTGPNQPQHF. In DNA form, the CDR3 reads TGTGCCAGCAGCTTCGGGACAGGACCCAATCAGCCCCAGCATTTT.

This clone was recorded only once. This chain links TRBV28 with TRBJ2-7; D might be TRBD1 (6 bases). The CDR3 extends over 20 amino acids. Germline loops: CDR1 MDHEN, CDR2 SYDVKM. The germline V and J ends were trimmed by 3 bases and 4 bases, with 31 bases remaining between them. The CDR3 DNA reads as TGTGCCAGCAGTTTCCCACCTTCCAGGGAAGGGCAAGGGGGTACGTACGAGCAGTACTTC. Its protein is CASSFPPSREGQGGTYEQYF.

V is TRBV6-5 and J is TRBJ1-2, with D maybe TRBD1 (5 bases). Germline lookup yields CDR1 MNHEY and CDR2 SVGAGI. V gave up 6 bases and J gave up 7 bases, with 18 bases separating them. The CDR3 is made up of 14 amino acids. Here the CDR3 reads CASSPQSRGGGYTF. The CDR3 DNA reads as TGTGCCAGCAGCCCCCAGTCGCGGGGCGGTGGCTACACCTTC.

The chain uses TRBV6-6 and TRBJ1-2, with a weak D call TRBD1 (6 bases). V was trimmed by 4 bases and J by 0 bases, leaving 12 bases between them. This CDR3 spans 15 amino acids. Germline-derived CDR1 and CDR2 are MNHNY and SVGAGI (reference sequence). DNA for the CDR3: TGTGCCAGCAGTTGGCCAGGGGATTCTAACTATGGCTACACCTTC. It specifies CASSWPGDSNYGYTF.